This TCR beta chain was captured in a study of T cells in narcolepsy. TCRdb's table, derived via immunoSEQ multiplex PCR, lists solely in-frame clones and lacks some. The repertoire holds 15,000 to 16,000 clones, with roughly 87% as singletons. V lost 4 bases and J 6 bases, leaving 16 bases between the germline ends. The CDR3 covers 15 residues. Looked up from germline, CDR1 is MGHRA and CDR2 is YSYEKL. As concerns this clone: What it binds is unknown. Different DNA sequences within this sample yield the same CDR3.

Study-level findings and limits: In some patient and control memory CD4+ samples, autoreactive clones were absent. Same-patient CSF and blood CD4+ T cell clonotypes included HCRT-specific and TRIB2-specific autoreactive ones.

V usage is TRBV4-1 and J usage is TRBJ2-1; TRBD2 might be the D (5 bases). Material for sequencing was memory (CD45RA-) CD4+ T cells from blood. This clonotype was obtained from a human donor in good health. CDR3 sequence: CASSPILGRGNEQFF. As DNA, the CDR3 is TGCGCCAGCAGCCCTATACTAGGACGAGGCAATGAGCAGTTCTTC.